These T cell receptor beta chains were read from a single sample in a study of T cell responses to AZD1222 COVID-19 vaccine. Only in-frame clones appear in the TCRdb table, and some are missing; sequencing was by immunoSEQ multiplex PCR. In all, the sample yields about 140,000 clones. Material for sequencing was peripheral blood. These receptors originate from an adult in good health. Each CDR3 is given without its conserved first and last residue. D genes are given only for firm matches.

d_call	v_call	cdr3_aa
TRBD1	TRBV15	ATSRSLSQIRDRGAYGYT
TRBD1	TRBV18	ASSRNPGTEGNQPQH
TRBD1	TRBV7-3	ASSSGQGNDYT
NA	TRBV6-5	ASRSGFDSNQPQH
NA	TRBV4-2	ASSQDSANSPLH
NA	TRBV11-3	ASRARVGGGQAF
NA	TRBV2	ASRDEDSFNQPQH
NA	TRBV5-1	ASSGDHGISGNTIY
TRBD1	TRBV5-1	ASSLSTGGGKLF
NA	TRBV30	AWSVPGNTIY
TRBD1	TRBV6-5	ASRAGGQRNTEAF